Listed below are T cell receptor beta chains from one sample, sequenced in a study of metastatic and nonmetastatic thyroid tumors. TCRdb re-analyzed the PCR reads through MiXCR. The table has some 16,000 clones, around 31% seen once. The specimen was tumor tissue. The receptor set was obtained from a male donor with papillary thyroid cancer or a benign thyroid nodule (not recorded which). Some clones in this sample may be carry-over from other donors' samples. Each CDR3 is given without its conserved first and last residue. D genes are given only for firm matches.

d_call: TRBD1; v_call: TRBV9; cdr3_aa: ASSAGQGNIIAEAF
d_call: TRBD1; v_call: TRBV5-1; cdr3_aa: ASSLEGARYNSPLH
d_call: NA; v_call: TRBV5-4; cdr3_aa: ASSLSGESDTQY
d_call: TRBD1; v_call: TRBV5-1; cdr3_aa: ASSPGTDYYNEQF
d_call: NA; v_call: TRBV4-2; cdr3_aa: ASSRRVGAGANVLT
d_call: NA; v_call: TRBV4-2; cdr3_aa: ASSQDGGHYGYT
d_call: NA; v_call: TRBV11-3; cdr3_aa: ASSLDHITGELF
d_call: NA; v_call: TRBV6-4; cdr3_aa: ASSSLANGELF
d_call: NA; v_call: TRBV20-1; cdr3_aa: SARDLKEARGAEQY
d_call: TRBD2; v_call: TRBV7-2; cdr3_aa: ASSPSGGVNTGELF
d_call: TRBD1; v_call: TRBV9; cdr3_aa: ASSVGTDPSYGYT
d_call: TRBD2; v_call: TRBV2; cdr3_aa: ASSANRLAGETQY
d_call: NA; v_call: TRBV3-1; cdr3_aa: ASSPQNTEAF
d_call: NA; v_call: TRBV11-3; cdr3_aa: ASCDRSAGIETQY
d_call: NA; v_call: TRBV7-8; cdr3_aa: ASSLAHQGTYEQY
d_call: NA; v_call: TRBV12-3/TRBV12-4; cdr3_aa: ASSGGSSYNEQF
d_call: NA; v_call: TRBV15; cdr3_aa: ATSRARTDQTYEQY
d_call: NA; v_call: TRBV13; cdr3_aa: ASSNFGTSTYEQY
d_call: NA; v_call: TRBV5-1; cdr3_aa: ASSLGVGYNSPLH
d_call: NA; v_call: TRBV27; cdr3_aa: ASSLRGGIGYT
d_call: TRBD2; v_call: TRBV12-3/TRBV12-4; cdr3_aa: ASKYSGGDEQF
d_call: NA; v_call: TRBV9; cdr3_aa: ASSLYGGNNEQF
d_call: NA; v_call: TRBV28; cdr3_aa: ASTPGWPTNEKLF
d_call: TRBD2; v_call: TRBV20-1; cdr3_aa: SATGTTTHDEQY
d_call: NA; v_call: TRBV5-6; cdr3_aa: ASSLGVGARSYGYT
d_call: NA; v_call: TRBV6-1; cdr3_aa: ASSGQNSYEQY
d_call: TRBD2; v_call: TRBV24-1; cdr3_aa: ATSDLGQGLAGVGYNEQF
d_call: NA; v_call: TRBV12-3/TRBV12-4; cdr3_aa: ASSYDSGGSTQH
d_call: TRBD2; v_call: TRBV28; cdr3_aa: ASSHGKTSGKTEQF
d_call: NA; v_call: TRBV11-2; cdr3_aa: AFSSSRGAGDTQY
d_call: TRBD2; v_call: TRBV6-6; cdr3_aa: ASSYFGSGGSETQY
d_call: NA; v_call: TRBV18; cdr3_aa: ASSQDVGQQETQY
d_call: NA; v_call: TRBV6-5; cdr3_aa: ASSSTNSEQF
d_call: NA; v_call: TRBV7-9; cdr3_aa: ASSLAPIGGNTIY
d_call: NA; v_call: TRBV20-1; cdr3_aa: SASLDSPYEQY
d_call: TRBD2; v_call: TRBV5-6; cdr3_aa: ASSWTSGTDTQY
d_call: NA; v_call: TRBV6-2/TRBV6-3; cdr3_aa: ASREGRQNQY
d_call: NA; v_call: TRBV20-1; cdr3_aa: SAGAIGQNSNQPQH
d_call: NA; v_call: TRBV6-2/TRBV6-3; cdr3_aa: ASTHGQSTEAF
d_call: NA; v_call: TRBV28; cdr3_aa: ASGFSGLQETQY
d_call: NA; v_call: TRBV5-6; cdr3_aa: ASSHVQVQSYEQY
d_call: NA; v_call: TRBV28; cdr3_aa: ASSLYAESRDGYT
d_call: TRBD2; v_call: TRBV20-1; cdr3_aa: SAVLAGGMDTQY
d_call: NA; v_call: TRBV12-3/TRBV12-4; cdr3_aa: ASSRGQHSPLH
d_call: NA; v_call: TRBV5-1; cdr3_aa: ASSLTPGGTDTQY
d_call: NA; v_call: TRBV19; cdr3_aa: ASSIGEQPQH